This TCR beta chain emerged from a study of blood T cell repertoires in COVID-19. Across the whole study: Researchers got acute and convalescent COVID-19 samples from the United States, Italy and Spain. T cells, B-cell-depleted T cells, or PBMCs supplied cDNA or gDNA.

The CDR3 runs 16 residues. Germline loops: CDR1 KGHSH, CDR2 LQKENI. V was pared by 2 bases and J by 2 bases, with 2 bases of the junction left unmatched. In the original processing: Using reference gene primer amplification, nucleated cell counts were estimated. Clones were read by immunoSEQ multiplex PCR, and TCRdb kept only the in-frame ones, dropping some. V, J and clone size derive from that table, while D and trimming were established from the DNA sequence. In the table there are about 340,000 clones, about 86% of which are singletons. Participant-reported clinical history was the basis for cohort assignment.

Sequencing was done on a sample of PBMCs or T cells enriched from blood (not recorded which). The chain carries TRBV18 and TRBJ2-1, with TRBD2 identical over 11 bases. This sequence originates from a woman between 35 and 50 years old with acute COVID-19. This chain's CDR3 is CASSPKGLAAYNEQFF. The CDR3, as DNA: TGTGCCAGCTCACCAAAGGGACTAGCGGCCTACAATGAGCAGTTCTTC.